A single sample is the source of the 7 T cell receptor beta chains below, sequenced in a study of CD8+ T cells in alopecia areata. cDNA reverse transcribed from extracted RNA served as the sequencing template. Clones were read by immunoSEQ multiplex PCR, and TCRdb kept only the in-frame ones, dropping some. The table lists 150,000 to 200,000 clones, around 54% of them singletons. The sequenced material came from CD4+ T cells sorted from blood. These receptors were taken from a human donor in good health.

This clone was observed a few times. The rearrangement joins TRBV7-9 to TRBJ2-7; possibly TRBD1 for D (6 bases). The CDR3 sequence is 14 residues long. Between the trimmed V and J ends, which lost 5 bases and 7 bases, there was a span of 18 bases. Per the germline V gene, CDR1 is SEHNR and CDR2 is FQNEAQ (reference sequence). CDR3 sequence: CASSPNTVTGEQYF. The CDR3 DNA follows: TGTGCCAGCAGCCCTAACACAGTTACAGGGGAGCAGTACTTC.

This rearrangement joins TRBV29-1 to TRBJ2-1; D may be TRBD2 (6 bases). Germline V gene sequence: CDR1 SQVTM, CDR2 ANQGSEA. Trimming removed 6 bases from V and 6 bases from J, with 12 bases in between. This CDR3 region has 12 residues. Here the CDR3 reads CSVPGLGNEQFF. The CDR3 coding sequence is TGCAGCGTACCGGGACTCGGCAATGAGCAGTTCTTC.

This clone was found a few times. The J gene is TRBJ2-1, the V gene TRBV5-1; D is perhaps TRBD1 or TRBD2 (6 bases each). This CDR3 comprises 18 residues. From germline, CDR1 is SGHRS and CDR2 YFSETQ. The V end was cut by 4 bases, the J end by 1 base, with 21 bases between. Here the CDR3 reads CASSRGTGGMRSYNEQFF. DNA of the CDR3: TGCGCCAGCAGCCGCGGGACTGGGGGCATGAGGTCCTACAATGAGCAGTTCTTC. Variable domain in full (rest from reference TRBV5-1 and TRBJ2-1): KAGVTQTPRYLIKTRGQQVTLSCSPISGHRSVSWYQQTPGQGLQFLFEYFSETQRNKGNFPGRFSGRQFSNSRSEMNVSTLELGDSALYLCASSRGTGGMRSYNEQFFGPGTRLTVL.

This clone was observed a few times. V and J are TRBV29-1 and TRBJ2-1, with 13 bases that match TRBD2. CDR3 length equals 15 residues. Unmatched junction bases numbered 11, after V lost 7 bases and J lost 8 bases. Germline V gene sequence: CDR1 SQVTM, CDR2 ANQGSEA. The CDR3 DNA sequence: TGCAGCGCTAGCCTTACTAGCGGGAGGGCCCATGAGCAGTTCTTC. This gives the protein CSASLTSGRAHEQFF.

The chain employs TRBV6-1 and TRBJ2-1; a possible D gene is TRBD2 (6 bases). The CDR3 loop spans 11 amino acids. CDR1 and CDR2 (germline): MNHNS, SASEGT. V was pared by 6 bases and J by 9 bases, with 9 bases between. Here the CDR3 reads CASRTSFEQFF. The CDR3, as DNA: TGTGCCAGCAGGACTAGTTTTGAGCAGTTCTTC.

This chain joins TRBV6-4 and TRBJ2-2, with D perhaps TRBD2 (6 bases). CDR3 length: 15 residues. Germline V gives CDR1 MRHNA, CDR2 SNTAGT. V shed 7 bases and J shed 1 base, with 13 bases lying between them. CDR3 amino acids: CASTSSGQNTGELFF. CDR3 DNA: TGTGCCAGCACCTCCAGCGGGCAGAACACCGGGGAGCTGTTTTTT.

CDR3 sequence: CASSRDGVGGYTF. The CDR3 DNA reads TGTGCCAGCAGTCGGGACGGTGTCGGTGGCTACACCTTC. The chain has TRBV2 and TRBJ1-2; D perhaps matches TRBD1 (5 bases). V was clipped by 5 bases and J by 7 bases, with 14 bases between them. CDR1 and CDR2 from the germline V gene are SNHLY and FYNNEI. The CDR3 totals 13 residues.